This note documents a single T cell receptor (beta chain) sequence. The data were taken from a study of blood T cell repertoires in COVID-19. Overall study context: Samples representing acute and convalescent COVID-19 were sourced from the United States, Italy and Spain.

The assay was immunoSEQ multiplex PCR, and TCRdb's table has in-frame clones only and misses some. The sample records approximately 280,000 clones, around nine tenths being singletons. Per germline, CDR1 SGHRS and CDR2 YFSETQ. J lost 6 bases, V lost 0 bases, and 16 bases had no gene match. The CDR3 has 19 amino acids. The rearrangement joins TRBV5-1 to TRBJ2-1; the match to TRBD1 covers 9 bases. The sequenced sample was PBMCs or T cells enriched from blood (not recorded which). This receptor was identified in a woman in her sixties or seventies who had recovered from COVID-19. The CDR3 sequence: CASSLVRTGDNRDINEQFF. Written as DNA, the CDR3 is TGCGCCAGCAGCTTGGTCAGGACAGGGGACAACCGGGATATCAATGAGCAGTTCTTC.